This is a list of T cell receptor beta chains from one sample in a study. Each CDR3 protein is one row after TCRdb ran MiXCR on the 5' RACE reads. The sample consists of tens of thousands of distinct CDR3 sequences, 29% of them appearing once. Sequencing was done on a sample of memory CD4+ T cells sorted from a lymph node. These receptors originate from a female donor with breast cancer. CDR3s include the opening cysteine and the closing phenylalanine or tryptophan. D genes are given only for firm matches. Only part of the rows carry a size: once, few, many, or a class if the clone is expanded.

d_call	v_call	clone_size	j_call	cdr3_aa	cdr3_nt
TRBD2	TRBV29-1	many	TRBJ2-3	CSGIRLSGETDTQYF	TGCAGCGGAATCCGACTTAGCGGGGAGACAGATACGCAGTATTTT
TRBD1	TRBV15	.	TRBJ2-3	CATSRPTGDTDTQYF	TGTGCCACCAGCAGACCTACAGGGGACACAGATACGCAGTATTTT
.	TRBV21-1	.	TRBJ1-2	CASSRGTAPNYGYTF	TGTGCCAGCAGCAGAGGGACAGCACCGAACTATGGCTACACCTTC
TRBD2	TRBV5-4	.	TRBJ2-2	CASRSGTSGRGGTGELFF	TGTGCCAGCAGATCCGGGACTAGCGGGAGAGGAGGGACCGGGGAGCTGTTTTTT
.	TRBV24-1	.	TRBJ2-7	CATSDSSGNPYEQYF	TGTGCCACCAGTGATTCGTCAGGGAATCCCTACGAGCAGTACTTC
TRBD1	TRBV6-6	few	TRBJ2-2	CASSSGGLYTGELFF	TGTGCCAGCAGCTCAGGGGGCTTGTACACCGGGGAGCTGTTTTTT
.	TRBV5-6	few	TRBJ1-1	CASTTDLTEAFF	TGTGCCAGCACCACGGACCTCACTGAAGCTTTCTTT
.	TRBV9	few	TRBJ2-5	CASSVDGSQETQYF	TGTGCCAGCAGCGTAGACGGCAGCCAAGAGACCCAGTACTTC
TRBD1	TRBV5-1	many	TRBJ1-2	CASSTAGTGGGYTF	TGCGCCAGCAGCACAGCCGGGACAGGGGGTGGCTACACCTTC
.	TRBV5-1	.	TRBJ2-1	CASSFTGREGSNEQFF	TGCGCCAGCAGCTTTACAGGGCGGGAAGGGTCCAATGAGCAGTTCTTC
.	TRBV7-2	.	TRBJ2-1	CASSLDPYNEQFF	TGTGCCAGCAGCTTAGACCCTTACAATGAGCAGTTCTTC
.	TRBV10-2	.	TRBJ1-5	CASSETGRGQPQHF	TGCGCCAGCAGTGAGACGGGGCGCGGACAGCCCCAGCATTTT
TRBD2	TRBV5-1	many	TRBJ2-1	CASSIRTSGTLEQFF	TGCGCCAGCAGCATACGGACTAGCGGGACGCTTGAGCAGTTCTTC
.	TRBV3-1	.	TRBJ1-6	CASTTGNSPLHF	TGTGCCAGCACAACAGGGAACTCACCCCTCCACTTT
.	TRBV18	few	TRBJ1-1	CASSPDRGAEAFF	TGTGCCAGCTCACCCGACAGAGGCGCTGAAGCTTTCTTT
TRBD2	TRBV10-3	few	TRBJ2-3	CAISGTSGGSTDTQYF	TGTGCCATCAGTGGGACTAGCGGGGGGTCCACAGATACGCAGTATTTT
.	TRBV7-2	few	TRBJ2-5	CASSLGQYQETQYF	TGTGCCAGCAGCCTAGGACAGTACCAAGAGACCCAGTACTTC
.	TRBV4-2	few	TRBJ2-7	CASSQDPRGGNEQYF	TGTGCCAGCAGCCAAGATCCCAGGGGGGGCAACGAGCAGTACTTC
.	TRBV5-1	medium-sized	TRBJ2-5	CASSLEGGETQYF	TGCGCCAGCAGCTTGGAAGGCGGAGAGACCCAGTACTTC
.	TRBV20-1	.	TRBJ2-1	CSAGLYSNNEQFF	TGCAGTGCCGGTCTTTACAGCAACAATGAGCAGTTCTTC
TRBD1	TRBV7-9	medium-sized	TRBJ2-1	CASSLPGQPYNEQFF	TGTGCCAGCAGCTTACCGGGACAGCCCTACAATGAGCAGTTCTTC
.	TRBV5-1	.	TRBJ2-6	CASGIGGSVANVLTF	TGCGCCAGCGGGATTGGGGGTTCTGTGGCCAACGTCCTGACTTTC
.	TRBV20-1	.	TRBJ1-5	CSARLGAYNQPQHF	TGCAGTGCTAGGCTGGGGGCGTACAATCAGCCCCAGCATTTT
TRBD1	TRBV9	.	TRBJ2-7	CASSVGGTGFEQYF	TGTGCCAGCAGCGTAGGGGGGACAGGGTTCGAGCAGTACTTC
TRBD1	TRBV28	.	TRBJ2-7	CASSNQGAQGYEQYF	TGTGCCAGCAGCAACCAGGGGGCGCAGGGCTACGAGCAGTACTTC
.	TRBV12-3/TRBV12-4	many	TRBJ2-7	CASSLQGQNLADEQYF	TGTGCCAGCAGTTTGCAGGGTCAAAACCTTGCCGACGAGCAGTACTTC
.	TRBV5-1	.	TRBJ2-1	CASSAIGYNEQFF	TGCGCCAGCAGCGCGATAGGATACAATGAGCAGTTCTTC
.	TRBV6-2/TRBV6-3	.	TRBJ1-4	CASSYLGALDEKLFF	TGTGCCAGCAGTTACCTCGGGGCGTTGGATGAAAAACTGTTTTTT
TRBD2	TRBV20-1	few	TRBJ2-4	CSARPRSGGAERWYF	TGCAGTGCTCGGCCCCGCTCCGGGGGGGCCGAACGCTGGTACTTC